The 23 T cell receptor beta chains below come from one sample, sequenced in a study of beta chain features in type 1 diabetes. Findings of the study overall: Patients with Type 1 diabetes showed moderately but significantly shorter TCRB CDR3s in all four CD4+ subsets.

No antigens are known for them. The authors reverse transcribed all of the isolated RNA, so sequencing captured expressed TCRB transcripts. Some clones are missing from TCRdb's copy, which holds only in-frame ones; the method was immunoSEQ multiplex PCR. Found here are more than 100,000 clones, 16% of them singletons; the top ten hold 2% to 3%. Input material: central memory CD4+ T cells from blood. Receptor source: a man younger than 45 with type 1 diabetes.

The chain has TRBV7-2 and TRBJ2-7; possibly TRBD1 or TRBD2 for D (5 bases each). Germline V gives CDR1 SGHTA, CDR2 FQGNSA. This CDR3 region has 14 residues. Deletions cut 1 base from V and 4 bases from J, with 11 bases between. CDR3 nucleotide sequence: TGTGCCAGCAGCTTAGGCGGGCCAGGGTACGAGCAGTACTTC. Encoded protein: CASSLGGPGYEQYF.

In its sample, this clone was seen a few times. This chain connects TRBV5-1 to TRBJ1-2, with a possible D match to TRBD1 (6 bases). The CDR3 runs to 14 residues. CDR1 is SGHRS, CDR2 YFSETQ, per germline. V lost 1 base to trimming and J lost 13 bases, with 20 bases between them. Here the CDR3 DNA reads TGCGCCAGCAGCTTGAATACTCCAGGGGTTGGAGGCACCTTC. It specifies CASSLNTPGVGGTF.

The chain carries TRBV7-2 and TRBJ2-3; 7 positions agree with TRBD1. V shed 1 base, J shed 5 bases, and the junction held 3 bases outside the gene matches. This CDR3 is 14 amino acids long. Germline assignment: CDR1 SGHTA and CDR2 FQGNSA. CDR3 DNA: TGTGCCAGCAGCTTAGACAGGGGCGGAGATACGCAGTATTTT. Residues: CASSLDRGGDTQYF.

This clone has just a few counts. The chain is built from TRBV9 and TRBJ2-5; D call uncertain. The CDR3 has 11 amino acids. The V and J ends lost 10 bases and 3 bases respectively, with 10 bases between them. Per germline, CDR1 SGDLS and CDR2 YYNGEE. The CDR3 is CAGRLEETQYF. Here the CDR3 DNA reads TGTGCCGGAAGACTTGAAGAGACCCAGTACTTC.

The chain is built from TRBV28 and TRBJ1-4, with a possible D match to TRBD1 (5 bases). The CDR3 spans 14 residues. Germline V lookup: CDR1 MDHEN, CDR2 SYDVKM. V lost 1 base and J lost 7, with 10 bases in between. Written as DNA, the CDR3 is TGTGCCAGCAGTTTATCCCAGGGCGGTGAAAAACTGTTTTTT. This gives the protein CASSLSQGGEKLFF. Based on the CDR3 plus reference TRBV28 and TRBJ1-4, the full variable domain is DVKVTQSSRYLVKRTGEKVFLECVQDMDHENMFWYRQDPGLGLRLIYFSYDVKMKEKGDIPEGYSVSREKKERFSLILESASTNQTSMYLCASSLSQGGEKLFFGSGTQLSVL.

This clone has at least ten counts. The chain carries TRBV7-8 and TRBJ2-2; D is uncertain. The V gene lost 5 bases and the J gene lost 4 bases, with 11 bases spanning the gap. CDR3 size: 14 residues. Germline V CDR1 and CDR2: SGHVS, FQNEAQ. CDR3 bases: TGTGCCAGCAGCCCCCGACGGATCACCGGGGAGCTGTTTTTT. Its translation: CASSPRRITGELFF.

Many counts were recorded for this clone. V usage is TRBV2 and J usage is TRBJ1-4, with D possibly TRBD1 on 5 matching bases. The CDR3 is made up of 13 amino acids. Germline CDR1 reads SNHLY; CDR2 reads FYNNEI. V lost 4 bases, J lost 7 bases, and 10 bases lay in between. CDR3 in DNA: TGTGCCAGCAGTGCGGGGACCCCTGAAAAACTGTTTTTT. Translated, it gives CASSAGTPEKLFF.

This clone occurred a few times. The chain employs TRBV7-2 and TRBJ2-7, with D possibly being TRBD1 or TRBD2 (6 bases each). CDR1 and CDR2 from the germline V gene are SGHTA and FQGNSA. Trimming pared 2 bases from V and 5 bases from J, leaving 13 bases between. This CDR3 is 14 amino acids long. The CDR3 DNA is TGTGCCAGCAGCTTACAAGGGGGGAGGAACGAGCAGTACTTC. Translating gives CASSLQGGRNEQYF. The whole variable domain, filled in from reference TRBV7-2 and TRBJ2-7, reads GAGVSQSPSNKVTEKGKDVELRCDPISGHTALYWYRQSLGQGLEFLIYFQGNSAPDKSGLPSDRFSAERTGGSVSTLTIQRTQQEDSAVYLCASSLQGGRNEQYFGPGTRLTVT.

The chain combines TRBV5-1 with TRBJ1-3; D may be TRBD1 (6 bases). The CDR3 loop spans 15 amino acids. CDR1 SGHRS and CDR2 YFSETQ come from the germline V gene. V lost 4 bases to trimming and J lost 0 bases, with 11 bases between them. CDR3 sequence reads: CASSPQDSSGNTIYF. CDR3 coding DNA: TGCGCCAGCAGCCCCCAGGACAGCTCTGGAAACACCATATATTTT.

V is TRBV6-1 and J is TRBJ2-2; TRBD1 matches 11 bases. This CDR3 region has 18 residues. Germline trimming cut 2 bases from V and 5 bases from J; bases unmatched to any gene: 10. Germline V gene data show CDR1 as MNHNS and CDR2 as SASEGT. The DNA of the CDR3 is TGTGCCAGCAGTGAACCATCGGGACAGGGGGGTAGGACCGGGGAGCTGTTTTTT. Translated: CASSEPSGQGGRTGELFF.

The chain is built from TRBV6-4 and TRBJ2-3; no reliable D call. Trimming removed 5 bases at V and 0 bases at J, with 3 bases between. The CDR3 is made up of 12 amino acids. Looked up from germline, CDR1 is MRHNA and CDR2 is SNTAGT. CDR3 coding DNA: TGTGCCAGCAGTAGTAGCACAGATACGCAGTATTTT. This encodes CASSSSTDTQYF.

V gene TRBV7-9 combines with J gene TRBJ1-4; D gene unclear. V shed 5 bases and J shed 3 bases, with 10 bases lying between them. This CDR3 spans 14 amino acids. Germline V gives CDR1 SEHNR, CDR2 FQNEAQ (reference sequence). The CDR3 region is CASSLGVANEKLFF. In DNA, the CDR3 is TGTGCCAGCAGCCTCGGGGTGGCTAATGAAAAACTGTTTTTT.

Only a few counts were recorded for this clone. The V and J genes are TRBV7-7 and TRBJ2-5; D possibly uses TRBD1 or TRBD2 (5 bases each). The CDR3 totals 15 residues. Germline lookup yields CDR1 SSHAT and CDR2 FNYEAQ (reference sequence). V was shortened by 5 bases and J by 2 bases, with 15 bases between the two germline ends. CDR3 DNA: TGTGCCAGCAGCCCTGGGACGGCAACACAAGAGACCCAGTACTTC. It specifies CASSPGTATQETQYF.

This chain connects TRBV9 to TRBJ1-2; tentative D call: TRBD1 (6 bases). The CDR3 runs to 15 residues. Looked up from germline, CDR1 is SGDLS and CDR2 is YYNGEE. The V end lost 4 bases, the J end lost 0 bases, and 13 bases lay between the germline ends. The CDR3 spells CASSRGTPANYGYTF. CDR3 sequence (DNA): TGTGCCAGCAGCAGGGGGACACCCGCTAACTATGGCTACACCTTC.

This clone has a handful of counts. The chain employs TRBV6-5 and TRBJ1-2; maybe TRBD1 (5 bases). CDR3 size: 13 residues. CDR1 MNHEY and CDR2 SVGAGI come from the germline V gene. Trimming took 8 bases from V and 4 from J, leaving 14 bases between them. CDR3 in DNA: TGTGCCAGCGCCAACTTTCAGGGCTATGGCTACACCTTC. Its translation: CASANFQGYGYTF.

The chain recombines TRBV15 with TRBJ2-7; tentatively, D is TRBD2 (6 bases). Germline lookup yields CDR1 LNHNV and CDR2 YYDKDF (reference sequence). Trimming took 8 bases from V and 4 from J, leaving 15 bases between them. The length of the CDR3 is 13 residues. The CDR3 sequence: CATASGRGYEQYF. The DNA of the CDR3 is TGTGCCACCGCCTCAGGGCGGGGATACGAGCAGTACTTC. The full variable domain, in which reference TRBV15 and TRBJ2-7 provide the parts outside the CDR3, is DAMVIQNPRYQVTQFGKPVTLSCSQTLNHNVMYWYQQKSSQAPKLLFHYYDKDFNNEADTPDNFQSRRPNTSFCFLDIRSPGLGDTAMYLCATASGRGYEQYFGPGTRLTVT.

The chain combines TRBV9 with TRBJ2-7; the D gene is possibly TRBD1 (5 bases). Trimming removed 3 bases from V and 0 bases from J, with 13 bases in between. The CDR3 contains 15 residues. CDR1 and CDR2 (germline): SGDLS, YYNGEE. CDR3 in DNA: TGTGCCAGCAGCGACCAGGGCGGCAGCTCCTACGAGCAGTACTTC. Protein: CASSDQGGSSYEQYF.

This chain uses TRBV4-2 with TRBJ2-3, with 7 bases lining up with TRBD2. This CDR3 region has 15 residues. With V trimmed by 8 bases and J by 1 base, 9 bases remained unmatched. Germline CDR1 reads LGHNA; CDR2 reads YNFKEQ. CDR3 amino acids: CASGRLADRTDTQYF. The CDR3 DNA is TGTGCCAGCGGACGACTAGCAGACCGCACAGATACGCAGTATTTT.

The chain combines TRBV18 with TRBJ1-4; a possible D gene is TRBD1 (6 bases). Per the germline V gene, CDR1 is KGHSH and CDR2 is LQKENI. This CDR3 is 14 amino acids long. V lost 2 bases, J lost 6 bases, and 10 bases lay in between. CDR3 DNA sequence: TGTGCCAGCTCACCAATGAAGGGGGATGAAAAACTGTTTTTT. Protein: CASSPMKGDEKLFF. The whole variable domain, filled in from reference TRBV18 and TRBJ1-4, reads NAGVMQNPRHLVRRRGQEARLRCSPMKGHSHVYWYRQLPEEGLKFMVYLQKENIIDESGMPKERFSAEFPKEGPSILRIQQVVRGDSAAYFCASSPMKGDEKLFFGSGTQLSVL.

The chain carries TRBV10-2 and TRBJ1-2; perhaps TRBD1 as D (5 bases). The CDR3 loop spans 15 amino acids. The V end lost 7 bases, the J end lost 2 bases, and 17 bases lay between the germline ends. Germline V CDR1 and CDR2: WSHSY, SAAADI. CDR3 protein: CASTARDAANYGYTF. CDR3 nucleotides: TGCGCCAGCACTGCCCGGGACGCTGCGAACTATGGCTACACCTTC.

This chain joins TRBV4-2 and TRBJ2-7, with 11 bases fitting TRBD2. There are 18 residues in the CDR3. J lost 1 base, V lost 3 bases, and 11 bases had no gene match. Germline V gene sequence: CDR1 LGHNA, CDR2 YNFKEQ. The CDR3 DNA reads TGTGCCAGCAGCCAGGAAGACTCTGGGACTAGCGGTTCCTACGAGCAGTACTTC. It translates to CASSQEDSGTSGSYEQYF.

The V and J genes are TRBV2 and TRBJ2-6, with D perhaps TRBD1 (6 bases). The germline V gene encodes CDR1 SNHLY and CDR2 FYNNEI. V shed 5 bases and J shed 4 bases, with 12 bases lying between them. The CDR3 has 15 residues. CDR3 protein: CASSLDRMGANVLTF. CDR3 bases: TGTGCCAGCAGTCTCGACAGGATGGGGGCCAACGTCCTGACTTTC. Complete variable domain (other parts from reference TRBV2 and TRBJ2-6): EPEVTQTPSHQVTQMGQEVILRCVPISNHLYFYWYRQILGQKVEFLVSFYNNEISEKSEIFDDQFSVERPDGSNFTLKIRSTKLEDSAMYFCASSLDRMGANVLTFGAGSRLTVL.

This clone was detected a few times. The rearrangement uses TRBV7-2 and TRBJ2-3; D unresolved. CDR3 length: 15 amino acids. In germline, CDR1 is SGHTA, CDR2 FQGNSA. V lost 5 bases, J lost 1 base, and 13 bases lay in between. CDR3 DNA sequence: TGTGCCAGCAGCCCCGGGTTTGGCGGCACAGATACGCAGTATTTT. Translated, it gives CASSPGFGGTDTQYF.